The clone carrying this T cell receptor beta chain was seen more than once but under ten times. Its antigen is currently unknown. Germline assignment: CDR1 SGHRS and CDR2 YFSETQ. The ends were cut back, 0 bases at V and 5 bases at J, with 14 bases in the middle. This CDR3 is built from 15 residues. Conversion of TCR transcripts into cDNA relied on 5'RACE template switching, which added a universal primer site and UMIs. One entry per CDR3 protein, called by TCRdb with MiXCR from the 5' RACE reads. Found here are approximately 510,000 distinct CDR3 sequences, about a fifth of them singletons; the top ten hold around 17%. This sample stems from a study of T cells after yellow fever vaccination. Study conclusions and caveats: Relatively few clonotypes were ones that appeared in both CD4 and CD8 compartments. The presence of abundant clonotypes contaminating from the bulk population was possible in FACS-sorted repertoires. A weaker but faster secondary response was observed, peaking on day 5 versus 15.

The sequenced sample was PBMCs, obtained approximately 20 days after the first yellow fever vaccination. The clonotype was recovered from a man aged 18 to 29 who received the YFV17D yellow fever vaccine. This chain uses TRBV5-1 with TRBJ1-1; TRBD1 might be the D (5 bases). CDR3: CASSLAGVGDTEAFF. CDR3 coding DNA: TGCGCCAGCAGCTTGGCCGGGGTAGGGGATACTGAAGCTTTCTTT.